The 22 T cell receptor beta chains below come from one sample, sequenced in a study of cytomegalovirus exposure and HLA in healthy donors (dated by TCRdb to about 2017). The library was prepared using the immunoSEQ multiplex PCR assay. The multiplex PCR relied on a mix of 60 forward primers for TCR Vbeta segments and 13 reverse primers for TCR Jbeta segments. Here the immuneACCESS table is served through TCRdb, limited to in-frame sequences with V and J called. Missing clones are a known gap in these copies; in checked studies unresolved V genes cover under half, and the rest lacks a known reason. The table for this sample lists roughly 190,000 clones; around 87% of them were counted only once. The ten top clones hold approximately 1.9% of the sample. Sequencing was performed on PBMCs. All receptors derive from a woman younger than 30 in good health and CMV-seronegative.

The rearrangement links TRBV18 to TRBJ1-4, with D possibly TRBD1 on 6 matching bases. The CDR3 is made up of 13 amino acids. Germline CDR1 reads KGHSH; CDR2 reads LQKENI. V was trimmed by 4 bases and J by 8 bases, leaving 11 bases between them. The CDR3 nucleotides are TGTGCCAGCTCACTCGCACAGGGAGAAAAACTGTTTTTT. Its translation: CASSLAQGEKLFF.

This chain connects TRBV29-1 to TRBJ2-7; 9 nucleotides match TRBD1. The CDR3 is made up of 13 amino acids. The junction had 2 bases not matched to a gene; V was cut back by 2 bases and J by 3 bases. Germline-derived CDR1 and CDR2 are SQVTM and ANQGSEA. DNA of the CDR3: TGCAGCGTTGAAAAGGGACAGGGCTACGAGCAGTACTTC. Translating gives CSVEKGQGYEQYF.

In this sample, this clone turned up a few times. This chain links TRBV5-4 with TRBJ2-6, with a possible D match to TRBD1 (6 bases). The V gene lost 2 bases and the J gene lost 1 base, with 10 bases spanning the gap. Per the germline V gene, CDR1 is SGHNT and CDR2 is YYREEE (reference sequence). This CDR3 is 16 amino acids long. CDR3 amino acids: CASSLSTGSGANVLTF. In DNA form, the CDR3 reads TGTGCCAGCAGCTTATCGACAGGATCTGGGGCCAACGTCCTGACTTTC. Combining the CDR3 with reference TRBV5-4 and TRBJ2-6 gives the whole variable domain ETGVTQSPTHLIKTRGQQVTLRCSSQSGHNTVSWYQQALGQGPQFIFQYYREEENGRGNFPPRFSGLQFPNYSSELNVNALELDDSALYLCASSLSTGSGANVLTFGAGSRLTVL.

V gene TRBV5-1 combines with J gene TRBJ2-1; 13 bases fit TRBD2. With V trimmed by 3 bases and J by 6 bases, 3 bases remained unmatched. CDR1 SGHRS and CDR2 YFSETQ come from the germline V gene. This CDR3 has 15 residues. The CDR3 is CASSSTSGRANEQFF. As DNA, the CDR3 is TGCGCCAGCAGCTCAACTAGCGGGAGGGCCAATGAGCAGTTCTTC.

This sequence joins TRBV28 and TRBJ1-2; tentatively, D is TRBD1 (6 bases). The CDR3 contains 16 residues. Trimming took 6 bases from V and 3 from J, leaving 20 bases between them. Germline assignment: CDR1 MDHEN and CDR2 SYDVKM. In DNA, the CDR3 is TGTGCCAGCAGATTCCCTGGGGGCGGGGGTGACTATGGCTACACCTTC. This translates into CASRFPGGGGDYGYTF.

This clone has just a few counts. CDR3 sequence: CASTRSGNSYNEQFF. CDR3 coding DNA: TGTGCCAGCACCCGGAGCGGGAACTCCTACAATGAGCAGTTCTTC. The rearrangement links TRBV28 to TRBJ2-1; 7 bases agree with TRBD2. CDR1 is MDHEN, CDR2 SYDVKM, per germline. CDR3 length equals 15 residues. Losses at the gene ends were 7 bases for V and 0 bases for J; bases not matched to a gene: 6.

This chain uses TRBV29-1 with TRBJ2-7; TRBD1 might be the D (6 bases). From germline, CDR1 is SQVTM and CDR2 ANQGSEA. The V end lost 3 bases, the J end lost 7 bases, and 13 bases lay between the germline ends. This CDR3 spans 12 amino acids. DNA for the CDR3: TGCAGCGTTGAGGCCTCAGGGGTTGAGCAGTACTTC. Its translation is CSVEASGVEQYF.

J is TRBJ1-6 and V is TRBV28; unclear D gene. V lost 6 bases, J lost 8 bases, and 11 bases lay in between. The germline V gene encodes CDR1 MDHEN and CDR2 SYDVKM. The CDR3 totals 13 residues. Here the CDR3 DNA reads TGTGCCAGCAGGGAAACGGGTGATTCACCCCTCCACTTT. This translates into CASRETGDSPLHF.

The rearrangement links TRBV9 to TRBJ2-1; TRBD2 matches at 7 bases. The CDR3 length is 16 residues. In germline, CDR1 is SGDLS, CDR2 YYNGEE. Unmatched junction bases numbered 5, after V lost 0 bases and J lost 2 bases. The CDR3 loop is CASSVAGRGTYNEQFF. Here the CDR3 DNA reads TGTGCCAGCAGCGTAGCGGGGCGGGGGACCTACAATGAGCAGTTCTTC.

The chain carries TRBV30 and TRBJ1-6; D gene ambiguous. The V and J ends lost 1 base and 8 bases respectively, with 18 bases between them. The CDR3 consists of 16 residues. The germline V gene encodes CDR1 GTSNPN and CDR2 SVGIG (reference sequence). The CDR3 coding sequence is TGTGCCTGGAGTGAGAGGTCGCCAGCGGCCTATTCACCCCTCCACTTT. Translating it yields CAWSERSPAAYSPLHF.

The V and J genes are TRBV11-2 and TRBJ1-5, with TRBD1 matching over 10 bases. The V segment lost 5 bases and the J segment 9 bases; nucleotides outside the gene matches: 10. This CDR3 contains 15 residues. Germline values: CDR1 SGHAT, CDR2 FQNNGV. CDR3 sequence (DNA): TGTGCCAGCAGCGCGGGACAGGGGATTGAATTGCCCCAGCATTTT. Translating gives CASSAGQGIELPQHF.

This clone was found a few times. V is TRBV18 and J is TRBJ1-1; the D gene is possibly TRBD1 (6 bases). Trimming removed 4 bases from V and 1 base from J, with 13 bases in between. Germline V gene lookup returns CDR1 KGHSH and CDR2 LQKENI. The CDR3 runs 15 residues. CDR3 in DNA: TGTGCCAGCTCACGCGAACAGGGCCCGAACACTGAAGCTTTCTTT. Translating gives CASSREQGPNTEAFF.

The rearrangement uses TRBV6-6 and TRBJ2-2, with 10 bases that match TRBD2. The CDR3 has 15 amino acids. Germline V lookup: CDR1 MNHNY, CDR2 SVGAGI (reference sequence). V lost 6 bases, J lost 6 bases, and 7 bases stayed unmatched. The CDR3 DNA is TGTGCCAGCAGACCAAGCGGGGGGGCCTCCGGGGAGCTGTTTTTT. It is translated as CASRPSGGASGELFF.

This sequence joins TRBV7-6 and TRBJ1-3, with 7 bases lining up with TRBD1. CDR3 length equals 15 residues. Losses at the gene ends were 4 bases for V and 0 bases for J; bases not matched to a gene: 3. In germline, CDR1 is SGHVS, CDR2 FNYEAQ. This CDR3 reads CASSSGTVSGNTIYF. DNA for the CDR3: TGTGCCAGCAGCTCCGGGACAGTCTCTGGAAACACCATATATTTT.

This CDR3 reads CASSLNQNNSPLHF. CDR3 sequence (DNA): TGTGCCAGCAGCTTAAATCAGAATAATTCACCCCTCCACTTT. This chain joins TRBV7-8 and TRBJ1-6; no definite D call. The CDR3 runs 14 residues. Trimming pared 2 bases from V and 5 bases from J, leaving 7 bases between. CDR1 SGHVS and CDR2 FQNEAQ come from the germline V gene.

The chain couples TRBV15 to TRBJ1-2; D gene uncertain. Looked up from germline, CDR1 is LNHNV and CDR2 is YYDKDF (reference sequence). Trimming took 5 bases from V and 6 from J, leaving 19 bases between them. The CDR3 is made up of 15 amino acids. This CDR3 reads CATSRTRAGSDGYTF. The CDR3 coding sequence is TGTGCCACCAGCCGGACCCGGGCGGGGTCAGATGGCTACACCTTC. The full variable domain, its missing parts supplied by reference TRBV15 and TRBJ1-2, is DAMVIQNPRYQVTQFGKPVTLSCSQTLNHNVMYWYQQKSSQAPKLLFHYYDKDFNNEADTPDNFQSRRPNTSFCFLDIRSPGLGDTAMYLCATSRTRAGSDGYTFGSGTRLTVV.

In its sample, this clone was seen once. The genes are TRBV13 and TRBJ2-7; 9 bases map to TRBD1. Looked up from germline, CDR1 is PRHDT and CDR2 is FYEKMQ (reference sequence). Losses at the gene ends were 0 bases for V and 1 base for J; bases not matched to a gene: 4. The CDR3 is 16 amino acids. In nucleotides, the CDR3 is TGTGCCAGCAGCTTAGGGTTTGGGACAGGGTCCTACGAGCAGTACTTC. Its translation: CASSLGFGTGSYEQYF.

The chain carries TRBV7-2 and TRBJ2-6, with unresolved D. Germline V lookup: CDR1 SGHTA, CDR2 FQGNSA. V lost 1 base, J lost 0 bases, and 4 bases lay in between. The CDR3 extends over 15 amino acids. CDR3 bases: TGTGCCAGCAGCTTAGGTATCTCTGGGGCCAACGTCCTGACTTTC. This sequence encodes CASSLGISGANVLTF.

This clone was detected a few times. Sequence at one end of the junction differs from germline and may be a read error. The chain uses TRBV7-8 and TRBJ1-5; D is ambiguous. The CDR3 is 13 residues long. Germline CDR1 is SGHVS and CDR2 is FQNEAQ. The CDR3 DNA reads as TGTGCCAGCAGCTTAACATCGGAGTACCGTAGGTATTTT. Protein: CASSLTSEYRRYF.

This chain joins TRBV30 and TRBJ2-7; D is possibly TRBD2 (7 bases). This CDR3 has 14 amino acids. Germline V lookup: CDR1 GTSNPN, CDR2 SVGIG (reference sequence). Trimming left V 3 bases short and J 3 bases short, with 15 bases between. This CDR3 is CAWRKGGALYEQYF. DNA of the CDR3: TGTGCCTGGAGAAAAGGGGGGGCTCTCTACGAGCAGTACTTC. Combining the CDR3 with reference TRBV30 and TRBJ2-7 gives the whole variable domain SQTIHQWPATLVQPVGSPLSLECTVEGTSNPNLYWYRQAAGRGLQLLFYSVGIGQISSEVPQNLSASRPQDRQFILSSKKLLLSDSGFYLCAWRKGGALYEQYFGPGTRLTVT.

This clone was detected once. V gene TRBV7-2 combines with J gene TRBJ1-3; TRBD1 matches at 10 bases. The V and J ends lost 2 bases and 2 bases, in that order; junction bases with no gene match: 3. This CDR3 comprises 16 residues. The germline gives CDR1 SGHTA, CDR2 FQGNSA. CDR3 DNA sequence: TGTGCCAGCAGCTTATCAGGGACAGGGGCTGGAAACACCATATATTTT. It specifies CASSLSGTGAGNTIYF.

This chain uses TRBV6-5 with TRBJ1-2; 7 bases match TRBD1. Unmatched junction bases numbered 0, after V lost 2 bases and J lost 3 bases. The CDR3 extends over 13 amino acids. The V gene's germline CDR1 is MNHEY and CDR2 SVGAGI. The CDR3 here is CASSYGQDYGYTF. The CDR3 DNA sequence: TGTGCCAGCAGTTACGGACAGGACTATGGCTACACCTTC.